The clone carrying this TCR beta chain was counted only a few times. The data were obtained in a study of T cells after yellow fever vaccination. TCRdb passed the 5' RACE reads through MiXCR, listing each CDR3 protein once. This table has roughly 320,000 distinct CDR3 sequences, over 8.5% appearing once. CDR1 is SGDLS, CDR2 YYNGEE, per germline. The CDR3 runs 14 residues. V dropped 3 bases and J dropped 7 bases, with 16 bases sitting between them. The receptor was isolated from a man between 18 and 29 years old who received the YFV17D yellow fever vaccine. The input for sequencing was CD4+ T cells sorted from PBMCs, taken 45 days after the yellow fever booster vaccination. The J gene is TRBJ2-5, the V gene TRBV9; no clear D gene. CDR3 in amino acids: CASSDPSAPGTQYF. The CDR3 DNA is TGTGCCAGCAGCGACCCAAGCGCCCCCGGGACCCAGTACTTC.